One and the same sample provided the 14 T cell receptor beta chains below, sequenced in a study of blood T cell repertoires in COVID-19. Sequencing was performed with immunoSEQ multiplex PCR; in TCRdb, only in-frame clones are kept and a portion is missing. This sample yields roughly 300,000 clones, of which under 90% are seen a single time; 2.5% to 3% belongs to the top ten. Sequencing used peripheral blood. The receptor set was obtained from a woman aged 55-70 years with active or convalescent COVID-19.

The gene calls are TRBV11-2 and TRBJ1-2; a weak D match, TRBD1 (5 bases). V shed 3 bases and J shed 8 bases, with 16 bases lying between them. The CDR3 runs 14 residues. Germline-derived CDR1 and CDR2 are SGHAT and FQNNGV. The CDR3 protein is CASSLVMGPGGYTF. The CDR3 DNA reads as TGTGCCAGCAGCTTGGTCATGGGTCCAGGGGGCTACACCTTC. The whole variable domain, filled in from reference TRBV11-2 and TRBJ1-2, reads EAGVAQSPRYKIIEKRQSVAFWCNPISGHATLYWYQQILGQGPKLLIQFQNNGVVDDSQLPKDRFSAERLKGVDSTLKIQPAKLEDSAVYLCASSLVMGPGGYTFGSGTRLTVV.

V gene TRBV7-9 combines with J gene TRBJ2-3; TRBD1 matches at 9 bases. The CDR3 contains 16 residues. The germline CDR1 and CDR2 sequences are SEHNR and FQNEAQ (reference sequence). V shed 3 bases and J 0 bases; nucleotides not matched to a gene: 4. The CDR3 DNA sequence: TGTGCCAGCAGCTTCCGGACAGGGGCTAGCACAGATACGCAGTATTTT. Protein sequence: CASSFRTGASTDTQYF.

This clone has a single count. The chain has TRBV7-8 and TRBJ1-4; no firm D call. V shed 1 base and J shed 0 bases, with 9 bases lying between them. Looked up from germline, CDR1 is SGHVS and CDR2 is FQNEAQ. The length of the CDR3 is 16 residues. CDR3 loop: CASSLDKFSTNEKLFF. The CDR3, as DNA: TGTGCCAGCAGCTTAGACAAATTTTCAACTAATGAAAAACTGTTTTTT.

The V call is TRBV19, the J call TRBJ2-1; perhaps TRBD1 as D (6 bases). V lost 7 bases and J 7 bases, leaving 17 bases between the germline ends. Germline assignment: CDR1 LNHDA and CDR2 SQIVND (reference sequence). The CDR3 length is 14 residues. The CDR3, as DNA: TGTGCCAGTAACCCCTGGGGACAAGGGAATGAGCAGTTCTTC. It translates to CASNPWGQGNEQFF. Together with reference TRBV19 and TRBJ2-1, the CDR3 gives the full variable domain: DGGITQSPKYLFRKEGQNVTLSCEQNLNHDAMYWYRQDPGQGLRLIYYSQIVNDFQKGDIAEGYSVSREKKESFPLTVTSAQKNPTAFYLCASNPWGQGNEQFFGPGTRLTVL.

The rearrangement uses TRBV5-5 and TRBJ1-5; D remains ambiguous. This CDR3 contains 16 residues. Germline CDR1 reads SGHKS; CDR2 reads YYEKEE (reference sequence). Trimming pared 1 base from V and 4 bases from J, leaving 15 bases between. DNA for the CDR3: TGTGCCAGCAGCTTGCGCACAGCTTCTGGGAATCAGCCCCAGCATTTT. It specifies CASSLRTASGNQPQHF.

The rearrangement joins TRBV18 to TRBJ2-1; 7 nucleotides agree with TRBD2. The CDR3 contains 16 residues. With 3 bases clipped from V and 4 bases from J, the junction kept 9 bases outside the gene matches. Germline V gene lookup returns CDR1 KGHSH and CDR2 LQKENI. As DNA, the CDR3 is TGTGCCAGCTCACCCGCTAACGGGGGGTCATACAATGAGCAGTTCTTC. Its protein product is CASSPANGGSYNEQFF.

This clone appeared a single time. This chain connects TRBV19 to TRBJ1-4; D gene unclear. In germline, CDR1 is LNHDA, CDR2 SQIVND (reference sequence). V dropped 3 bases and J dropped 2 bases, with 10 bases sitting between them. There are 15 residues in the CDR3. This CDR3 reads CASSIEDSTNEKLFF. CDR3 coding DNA: TGTGCCAGTAGTATCGAGGATAGCACTAATGAAAAACTGTTTTTT.

The V call is TRBV19, the J call TRBJ2-5; D remains ambiguous. The V gene lost 10 bases and the J gene lost 1 base, with 10 bases spanning the gap. The germline V gene has CDR1 LNHDA and CDR2 SQIVND (reference sequence). This CDR3 spans 12 amino acids. The CDR3: CATRSGQETQYF. DNA for the CDR3: TGTGCCACACGTTCGGGCCAAGAGACCCAGTACTTC.

The gene calls are TRBV11-2 and TRBJ2-7; the D gene is possibly TRBD1 (5 bases). Trimming removed 2 bases from V and 0 bases from J, with 14 bases in between. CDR1 and CDR2 (germline): SGHAT, FQNNGV. This CDR3 comprises 16 residues. Here the CDR3 reads CASSLNEDTTSYEQYF. The CDR3 bases are TGTGCCAGCAGCTTAAATGAGGACACGACCTCCTACGAGCAGTACTTC. The full variable domain, in which reference TRBV11-2 and TRBJ2-7 provide the parts outside the CDR3, is EAGVAQSPRYKIIEKRQSVAFWCNPISGHATLYWYQQILGQGPKLLIQFQNNGVVDDSQLPKDRFSAERLKGVDSTLKIQPAKLEDSAVYLCASSLNEDTTSYEQYFGPGTRLTVT.

This clone was counted a single time. J is TRBJ2-1 and V is TRBV9; perhaps TRBD2 as D (6 bases). Germline values: CDR1 SGDLS, CDR2 YYNGEE. Trimming removed 0 bases from V and 5 bases from J, with 12 bases in between. The CDR3 length is 15 residues. The CDR3 nucleotides read TGTGCCAGCAGCGTAGGTAGCGGAAGTCACAATGAGCAGTTCTTC. Protein product: CASSVGSGSHNEQFF.

This chain uses TRBV5-4 with TRBJ1-1; D is undetermined. V dropped 0 bases and J dropped 5 bases, with 11 bases sitting between them. Germline V lookup: CDR1 SGHNT, CDR2 YYREEE (reference sequence). CDR3 length: 14 residues. The CDR3 coding sequence is TGTGCCAGCAGCTTGGTTGCCACAAGTACTGAAGCTTTCTTT. Residues: CASSLVATSTEAFF.

The chain recombines TRBV4-1 with TRBJ1-6, with 9 bases identical to TRBD1. V shed 6 bases, J shed 2 bases, and the junction held 8 bases outside the gene matches. This CDR3 spans 17 amino acids. The germline gives CDR1 MGHRA, CDR2 YSYEKL. CDR3 sequence reads: CASRLVDRGTYNSPLHF. CDR3 DNA: TGCGCCAGCAGGCTTGTGGACAGGGGTACCTATAATTCACCCCTCCACTTT.

The genes are TRBV10-3 and TRBJ2-5, with D possibly TRBD2 on 6 matching bases. The CDR3 has 14 residues. Looked up from germline, CDR1 is ENHRY and CDR2 is SYGVKD. V was clipped by 3 bases and J by 2 bases, with 10 bases between them. CDR3 amino acids: CAISDGGSQETQYF. As DNA, the CDR3 is TGTGCCATCAGTGACGGGGGATCACAAGAGACCCAGTACTTC.

The chain carries TRBV7-3 and TRBJ2-2, with D perhaps matching TRBD1 (5 bases). This CDR3 has 14 amino acids. V gave up 2 bases and J gave up 6 bases, with 10 bases separating them. Germline loops: CDR1 SGHTA, CDR2 FQGTGA. The CDR3 spells CASSLGRVSGELFF. DNA of the CDR3: TGTGCCAGCAGCTTAGGCAGGGTCTCCGGGGAGCTGTTTTTT.